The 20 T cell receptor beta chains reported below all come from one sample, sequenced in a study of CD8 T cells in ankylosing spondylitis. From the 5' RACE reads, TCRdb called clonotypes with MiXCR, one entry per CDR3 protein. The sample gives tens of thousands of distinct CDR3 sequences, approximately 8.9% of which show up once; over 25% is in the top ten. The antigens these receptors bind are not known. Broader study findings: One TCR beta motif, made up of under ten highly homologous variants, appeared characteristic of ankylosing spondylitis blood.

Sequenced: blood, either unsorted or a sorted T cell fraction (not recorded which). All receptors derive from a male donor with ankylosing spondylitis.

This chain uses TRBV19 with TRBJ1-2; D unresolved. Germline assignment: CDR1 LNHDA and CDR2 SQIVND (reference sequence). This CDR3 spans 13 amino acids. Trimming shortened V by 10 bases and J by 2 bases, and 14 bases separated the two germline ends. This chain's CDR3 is CATKEGGNYGYTF. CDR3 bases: TGTGCCACCAAGGAGGGCGGAAACTATGGCTACACCTTC.

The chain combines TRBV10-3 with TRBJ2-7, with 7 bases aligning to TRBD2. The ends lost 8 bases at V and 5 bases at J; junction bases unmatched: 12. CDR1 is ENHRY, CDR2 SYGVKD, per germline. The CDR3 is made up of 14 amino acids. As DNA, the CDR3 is TGTGCCATCTGGGAGGGAGGGCCAGGCCACGAGCAGTACTTC. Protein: CAIWEGGPGHEQYF.

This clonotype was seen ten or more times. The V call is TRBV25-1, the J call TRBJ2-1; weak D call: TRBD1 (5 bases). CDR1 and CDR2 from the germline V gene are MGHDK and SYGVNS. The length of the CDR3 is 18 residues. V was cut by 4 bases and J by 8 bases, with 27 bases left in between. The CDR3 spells CASSGYLYGQGLTHEQFF. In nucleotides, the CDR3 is TGTGCCAGCAGTGGATACCTTTACGGGCAGGGTCTAACCCATGAGCAGTTCTTC.

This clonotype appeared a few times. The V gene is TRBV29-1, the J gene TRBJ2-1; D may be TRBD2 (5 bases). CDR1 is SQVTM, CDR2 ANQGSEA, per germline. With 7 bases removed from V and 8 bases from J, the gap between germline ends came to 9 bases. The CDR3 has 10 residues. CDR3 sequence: CSALGDEQFF. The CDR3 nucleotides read TGCAGCGCCCTCGGGGATGAGCAGTTCTTC.

CDR3: CASSLGLAGGSRAVNEQFF. CDR3 DNA sequence: TGTGCCAGCAGCTTAGGTCTGGCGGGGGGTTCCCGGGCCGTCAATGAGCAGTTCTTC. This chain uses TRBV7-6 with TRBJ2-1; TRBD2 agrees at 8 bases. CDR1 and CDR2 (germline): SGHVS, FNYEAQ. CDR3 size: 19 residues. J gave up 6 bases and V 1 base, and 17 bases lay outside the gene matches.

CDR3 sequence (DNA): TGTGCCAGCAGCTTCTCCAGGACCTCTGCCTACGAGCAGTACTTC. Amino acids: CASSFSRTSAYEQYF. This sequence joins TRBV11-2 and TRBJ2-7, with unresolved D. CDR1 and CDR2 from the germline V gene are SGHAT and FQNNGV. This CDR3 has 15 amino acids. Trimming stripped 3 bases from V and 2 bases from J, with 14 bases between.

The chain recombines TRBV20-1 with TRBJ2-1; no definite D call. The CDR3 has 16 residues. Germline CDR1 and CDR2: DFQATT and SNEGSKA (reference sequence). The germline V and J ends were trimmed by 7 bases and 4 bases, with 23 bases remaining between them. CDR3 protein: CSELRTDSSVYNEQFF. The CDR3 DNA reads TGCAGTGAGCTTAGGACCGATTCCTCCGTGTACAATGAGCAGTTCTTC.

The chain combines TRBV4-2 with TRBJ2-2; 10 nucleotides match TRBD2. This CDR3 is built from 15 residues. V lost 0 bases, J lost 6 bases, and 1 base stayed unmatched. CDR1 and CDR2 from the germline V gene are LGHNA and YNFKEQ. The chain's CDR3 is CASSQDLAGAGELFF. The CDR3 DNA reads TGTGCCAGCAGCCAAGACCTAGCGGGAGCCGGGGAGCTGTTTTTT.

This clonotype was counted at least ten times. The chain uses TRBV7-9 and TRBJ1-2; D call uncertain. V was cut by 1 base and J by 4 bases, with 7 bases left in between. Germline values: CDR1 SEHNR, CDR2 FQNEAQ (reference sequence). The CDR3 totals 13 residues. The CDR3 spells CASSLVGFYGYTF. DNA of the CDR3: TGTGCCAGCAGCTTAGTTGGGTTCTATGGCTACACCTTC.

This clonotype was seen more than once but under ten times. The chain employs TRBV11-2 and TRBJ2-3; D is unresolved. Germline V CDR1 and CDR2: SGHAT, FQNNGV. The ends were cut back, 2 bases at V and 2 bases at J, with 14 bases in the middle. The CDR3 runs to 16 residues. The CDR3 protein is CASSLNPGLYTDTQYF. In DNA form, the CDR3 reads TGTGCCAGCAGCTTAAACCCCGGCCTCTACACAGATACGCAGTATTTT.

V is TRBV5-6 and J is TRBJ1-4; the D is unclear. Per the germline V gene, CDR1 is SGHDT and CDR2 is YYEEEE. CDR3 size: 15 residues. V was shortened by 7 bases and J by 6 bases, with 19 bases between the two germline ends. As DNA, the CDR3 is TGTGCCAGCGCCAGGTCTGGGTCAGAGGATGAAAAACTGTTTTTT. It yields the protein CASARSGSEDEKLFF.

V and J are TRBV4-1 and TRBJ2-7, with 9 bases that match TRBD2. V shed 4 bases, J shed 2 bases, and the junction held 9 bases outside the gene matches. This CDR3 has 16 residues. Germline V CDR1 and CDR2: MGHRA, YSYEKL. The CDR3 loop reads CASSPGVAGVPYEQYF. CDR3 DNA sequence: TGCGCCAGCAGCCCTGGAGTAGCGGGAGTTCCCTACGAGCAGTACTTC.

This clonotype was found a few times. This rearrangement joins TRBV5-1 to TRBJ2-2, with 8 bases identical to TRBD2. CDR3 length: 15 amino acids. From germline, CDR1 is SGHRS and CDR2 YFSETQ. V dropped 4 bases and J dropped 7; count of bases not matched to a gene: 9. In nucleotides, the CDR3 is TGCGCCAGCAGCCCCGAGCGGGAGCTGCTCGGGGAGCTGTTTTTT. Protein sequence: CASSPERELLGELFF.

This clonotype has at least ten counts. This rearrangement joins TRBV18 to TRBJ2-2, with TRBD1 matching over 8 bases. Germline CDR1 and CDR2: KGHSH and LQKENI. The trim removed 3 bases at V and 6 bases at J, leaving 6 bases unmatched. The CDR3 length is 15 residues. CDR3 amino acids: CASSPPDREAGELFF. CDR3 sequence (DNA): TGTGCCAGCTCACCGCCGGACAGGGAGGCCGGGGAGCTGTTTTTT. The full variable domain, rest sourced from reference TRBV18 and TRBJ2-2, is NAGVMQNPRHLVRRRGQEARLRCSPMKGHSHVYWYRQLPEEGLKFMVYLQKENIIDESGMPKERFSAEFPKEGPSILRIQQVVRGDSAAYFCASSPPDREAGELFFGEGSRLTVL.

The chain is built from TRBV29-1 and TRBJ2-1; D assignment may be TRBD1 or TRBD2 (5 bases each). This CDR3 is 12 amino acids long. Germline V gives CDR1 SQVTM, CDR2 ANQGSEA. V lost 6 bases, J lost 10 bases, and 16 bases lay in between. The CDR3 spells CSVIKGSFEQFF. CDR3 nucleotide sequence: TGCAGCGTCATCAAGGGGAGTTTCGAGCAGTTCTTC.

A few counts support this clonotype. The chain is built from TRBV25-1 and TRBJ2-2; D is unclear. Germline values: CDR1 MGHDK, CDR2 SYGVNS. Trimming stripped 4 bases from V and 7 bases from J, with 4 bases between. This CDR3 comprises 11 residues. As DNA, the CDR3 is TGTGCCAGCAGTGCGAACGGGGAGCTGTTTTTT. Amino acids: CASSANGELFF.

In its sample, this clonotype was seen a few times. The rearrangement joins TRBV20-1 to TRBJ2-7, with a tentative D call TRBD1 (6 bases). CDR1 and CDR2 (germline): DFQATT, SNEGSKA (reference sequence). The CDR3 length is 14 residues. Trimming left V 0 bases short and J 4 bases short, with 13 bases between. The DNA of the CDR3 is TGCAGTGCTAGAGATCGGACAGCCATGTACGAGCAGTACTTC. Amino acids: CSARDRTAMYEQYF.

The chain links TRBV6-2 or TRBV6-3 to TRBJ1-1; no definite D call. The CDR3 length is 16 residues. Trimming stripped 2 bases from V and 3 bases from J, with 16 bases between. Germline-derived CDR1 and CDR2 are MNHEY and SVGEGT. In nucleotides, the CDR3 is TGTGCCAGCAGTTACCGGGCAGAAAGAAGCGACACTGAAGCTTTCTTT. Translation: CASSYRAERSDTEAFF.

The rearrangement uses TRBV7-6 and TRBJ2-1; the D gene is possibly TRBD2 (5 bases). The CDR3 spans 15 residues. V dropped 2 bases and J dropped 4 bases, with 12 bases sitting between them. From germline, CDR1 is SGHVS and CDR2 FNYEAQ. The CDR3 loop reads CASSLISGTYNEQFF. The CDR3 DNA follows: TGTGCCAGCAGCTTAATCAGCGGAACGTACAATGAGCAGTTCTTC.

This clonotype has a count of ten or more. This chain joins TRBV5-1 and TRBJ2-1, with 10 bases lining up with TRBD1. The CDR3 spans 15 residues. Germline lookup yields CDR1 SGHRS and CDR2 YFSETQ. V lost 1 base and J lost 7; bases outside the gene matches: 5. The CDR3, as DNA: TGCGCCAGCAGCTTGCGACAGGGGGCGAGGAATGAGCAGTTCTTC. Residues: CASSLRQGARNEQFF.